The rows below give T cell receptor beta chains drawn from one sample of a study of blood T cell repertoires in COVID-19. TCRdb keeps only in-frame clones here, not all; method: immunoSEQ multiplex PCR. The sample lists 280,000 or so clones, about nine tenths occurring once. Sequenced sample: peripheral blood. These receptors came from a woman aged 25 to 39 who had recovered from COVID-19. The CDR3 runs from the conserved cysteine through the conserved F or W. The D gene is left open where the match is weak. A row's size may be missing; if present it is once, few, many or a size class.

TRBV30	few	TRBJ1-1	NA	TGTGCCTGGACCGGAGACAGAATGAACACTGAAGCTTTCTTT	CAWTGDRMNTEAFF
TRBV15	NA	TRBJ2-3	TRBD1	TGTGCCACCAGCAGGGCCGGGACAGTCACAGATACGCAGTATTTT	CATSRAGTVTDTQYF
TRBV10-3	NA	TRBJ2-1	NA	TGTGCCATAAAAGCGGCCTCCTACAATGAGCAGTTCTTC	CAIKAASYNEQFF
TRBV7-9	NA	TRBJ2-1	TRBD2	TGTGCCAGCAGCTCTCCCGGGAGCGGGGGGGCGCATGAGCAGTTCTTC	CASSSPGSGGAHEQFF
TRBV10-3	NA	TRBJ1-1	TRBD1	TGTGCCATCAGTGGCAGGGACAGGGGGGGGTACACTGAAGCTTTCTTT	CAISGRDRGGYTEAFF
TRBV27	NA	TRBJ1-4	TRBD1	TGTGCCAGCAGGGGACAGGGGGGAATTGAAAAACTGTTTTTT	CASRGQGGIEKLFF
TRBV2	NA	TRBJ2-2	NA	TGTGCCAGCAGACGGACAGAGAACACCGGGGAGCTGTTTTTT	CASRRTENTGELFF
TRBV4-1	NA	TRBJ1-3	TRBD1	TGCGCCAGCAGCCAAGACGACAGGGCCGGTTCTGGAAACACCATATATTTT	CASSQDDRAGSGNTIYF
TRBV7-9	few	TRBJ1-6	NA	TGTGCCAGCAGCTTAGAAGGTGGAGGGAATTCACCCCTCCACTTT	CASSLEGGGNSPLHF
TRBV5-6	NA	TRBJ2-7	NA	TGTGCCAGCAGCTTGGGGGCAGCCTACGAGCAGTACTTC	CASSLGAAYEQYF
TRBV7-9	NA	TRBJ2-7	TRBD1	TGTGCCAGCAGTTATAAGGACAGGGGCATCCACGAGCAGTACTTC	CASSYKDRGIHEQYF
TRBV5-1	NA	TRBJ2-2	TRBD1	TGCGCCAGCAGCTTCCTGACCGGGACAGGGGACACCGGGGAGCTGTTTTTT	CASSFLTGTGDTGELFF
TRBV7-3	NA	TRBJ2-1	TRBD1	TGTGCCAGCAGCTCCGGGACAGGGGGCCACAATGAGCAGTTCTTC	CASSSGTGGHNEQFF
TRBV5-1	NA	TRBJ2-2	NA	TGCGCCAGCAGCCGGGATGGGGACAAACGCACCGGGGAGCTGTTTTTT	CASSRDGDKRTGELFF
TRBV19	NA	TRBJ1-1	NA	TGTGCCAGTAGTATAGATCAGGGTTCCACTGAAGCTTTCTTT	CASSIDQGSTEAFF
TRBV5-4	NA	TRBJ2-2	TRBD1	TGTGCCAGCAGCCTATCCCCCACGGGACAGCTGGGCACCGGGGAGCTGTTTTTT	CASSLSPTGQLGTGELFF
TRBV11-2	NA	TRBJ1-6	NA	TGTGCCAGCAGCGGAAGCAGGGGAGGGTCACCCCTCCACTTT	CASSGSRGGSPLHF
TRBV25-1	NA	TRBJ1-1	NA	TGTGCCAGCAGTGAATGGGCAGATTCGGAAGCTTTCTTT	CASSEWADSEAFF
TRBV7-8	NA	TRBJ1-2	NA	TGTGCCAGCAGCTCTCGGACTAGTGGCTACACCTTC	CASSSRTSGYTF
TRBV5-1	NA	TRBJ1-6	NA	TGCGCCAGCAGCTTGGTTCCAAGGGGTGCGGACCGAGCTTCACCCCTCCACTTT	CASSLVPRGADRASPLHF
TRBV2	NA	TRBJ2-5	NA	TGTGCCAGCAGTGAGGACTCCTCGCAAGAGACCCAGTACTTC	CASSEDSSQETQYF
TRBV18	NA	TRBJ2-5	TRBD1	TGTGCCAGCTCACACCGCGGACAGGGCCAATACCAAGAGACCCAGTACTTC	CASSHRGQGQYQETQYF
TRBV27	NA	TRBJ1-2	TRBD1	TGTGCCAGCAGCCTGACAGGGGTCGGCTATGGCTACACCTTC	CASSLTGVGYGYTF
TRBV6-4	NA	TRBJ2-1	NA	TGTGCCAGCAGACCCCAGACGGGGGTTGTTGAGCAGTTCTTC	CASRPQTGVVEQFF
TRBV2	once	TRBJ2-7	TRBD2	TGTGCCAGCATAGCGGGGGGGCGTAACGAGCAGTACTTC	CASIAGGRNEQYF
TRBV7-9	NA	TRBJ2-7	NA	TGTGCCAGCAGCTCGAGGGAAAGCCTCTCCTACGAGCAGTACTTC	CASSSRESLSYEQYF
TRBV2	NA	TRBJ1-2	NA	TGTGCCAGCAGTGAATCTGTCAGGGTAGGCTACACCTTC	CASSESVRVGYTF
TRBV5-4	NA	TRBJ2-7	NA	TGTGCCAGCAGCCCAAGGCCGCCGAGGGGAGGCGGGTCCTACGAGCAGTACTTC	CASSPRPPRGGGSYEQYF
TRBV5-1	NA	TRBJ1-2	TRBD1	TGCGCCAGCAGCCGAGGGACAGGGGAAGGCTACACCTTC	CASSRGTGEGYTF